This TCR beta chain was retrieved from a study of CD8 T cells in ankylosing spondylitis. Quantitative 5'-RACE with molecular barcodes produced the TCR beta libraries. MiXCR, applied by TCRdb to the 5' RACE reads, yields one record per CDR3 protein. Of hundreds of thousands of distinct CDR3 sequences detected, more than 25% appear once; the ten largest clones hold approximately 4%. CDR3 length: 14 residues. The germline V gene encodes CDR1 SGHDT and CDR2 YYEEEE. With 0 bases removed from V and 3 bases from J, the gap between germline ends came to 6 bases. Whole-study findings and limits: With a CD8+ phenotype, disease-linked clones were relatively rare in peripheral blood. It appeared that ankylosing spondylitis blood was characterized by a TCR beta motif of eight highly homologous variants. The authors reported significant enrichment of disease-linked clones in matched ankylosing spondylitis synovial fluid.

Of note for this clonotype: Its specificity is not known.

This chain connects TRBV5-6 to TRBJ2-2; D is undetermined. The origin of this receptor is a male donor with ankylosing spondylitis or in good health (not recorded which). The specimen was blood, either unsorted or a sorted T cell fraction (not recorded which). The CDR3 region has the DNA TGTGCCAGCAGCTTGGGAGCGTACACCGGGGAGCTGTTTTTT. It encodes CASSLGAYTGELFF.